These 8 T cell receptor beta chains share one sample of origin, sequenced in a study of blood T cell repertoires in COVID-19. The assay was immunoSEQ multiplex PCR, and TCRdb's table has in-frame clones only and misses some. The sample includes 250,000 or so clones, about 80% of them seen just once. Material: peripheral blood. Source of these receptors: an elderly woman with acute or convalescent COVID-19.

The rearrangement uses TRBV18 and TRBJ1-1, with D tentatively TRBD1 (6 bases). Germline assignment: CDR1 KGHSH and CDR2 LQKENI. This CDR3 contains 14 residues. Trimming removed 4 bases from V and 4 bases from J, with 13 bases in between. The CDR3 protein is CASSLSGVGTEAFF. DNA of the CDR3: TGTGCCAGCTCACTGTCAGGGGTAGGCACTGAAGCTTTCTTT.

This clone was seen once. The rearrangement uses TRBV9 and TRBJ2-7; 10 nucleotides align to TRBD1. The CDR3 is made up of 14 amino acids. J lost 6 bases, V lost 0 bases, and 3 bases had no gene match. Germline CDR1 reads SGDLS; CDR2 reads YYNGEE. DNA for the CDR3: TGTGCCAGCAGCGTAGTTGGGACAGGGGTCGAGCAGTACTTC. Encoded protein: CASSVVGTGVEQYF.

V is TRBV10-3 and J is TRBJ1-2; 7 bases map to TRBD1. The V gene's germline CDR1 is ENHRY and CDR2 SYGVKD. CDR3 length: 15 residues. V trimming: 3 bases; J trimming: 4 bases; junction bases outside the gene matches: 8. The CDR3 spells CAISEPDREAYGYTF. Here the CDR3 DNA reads TGTGCCATCAGTGAACCAGACAGGGAAGCCTATGGCTACACCTTC.

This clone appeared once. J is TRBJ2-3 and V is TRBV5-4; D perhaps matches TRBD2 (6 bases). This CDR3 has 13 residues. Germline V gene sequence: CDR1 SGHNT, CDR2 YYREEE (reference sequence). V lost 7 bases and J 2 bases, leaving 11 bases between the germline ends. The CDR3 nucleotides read TGTGCCAGCTCAGGGCGGGACACAGATACGCAGTATTTT. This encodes CASSGRDTDTQYF. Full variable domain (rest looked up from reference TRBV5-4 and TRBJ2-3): ETGVTQSPTHLIKTRGQQVTLRCSSQSGHNTVSWYQQALGQGPQFIFQYYREEENGRGNFPPRFSGLQFPNYSSELNVNALELDDSALYLCASSGRDTDTQYFGPGTRLTVL.

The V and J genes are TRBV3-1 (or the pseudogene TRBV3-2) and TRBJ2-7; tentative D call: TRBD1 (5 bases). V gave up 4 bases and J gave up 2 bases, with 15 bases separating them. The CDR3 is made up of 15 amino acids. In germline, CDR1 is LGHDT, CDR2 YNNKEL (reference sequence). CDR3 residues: CASSRKGHYPYEQYF. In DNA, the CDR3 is TGTGCCAGCAGCCGAAAAGGACACTATCCCTACGAGCAGTACTTC.

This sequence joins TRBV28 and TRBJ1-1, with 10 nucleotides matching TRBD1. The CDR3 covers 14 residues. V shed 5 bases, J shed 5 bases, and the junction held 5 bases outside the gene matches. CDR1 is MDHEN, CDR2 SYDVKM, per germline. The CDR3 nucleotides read TGTGCCAGCAGTAACCCGGGACAGGGGACTGAAGCTTTCTTT. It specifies CASSNPGQGTEAFF.

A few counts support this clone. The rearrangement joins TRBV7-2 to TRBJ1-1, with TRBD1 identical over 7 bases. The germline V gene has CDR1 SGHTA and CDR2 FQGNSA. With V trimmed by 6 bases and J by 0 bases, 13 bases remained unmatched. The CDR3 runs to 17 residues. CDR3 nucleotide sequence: TGTGCCAGCAGTCCAGGGGGGTCAGGGGGAATGAACACTGAAGCTTTCTTT. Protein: CASSPGGSGGMNTEAFF.

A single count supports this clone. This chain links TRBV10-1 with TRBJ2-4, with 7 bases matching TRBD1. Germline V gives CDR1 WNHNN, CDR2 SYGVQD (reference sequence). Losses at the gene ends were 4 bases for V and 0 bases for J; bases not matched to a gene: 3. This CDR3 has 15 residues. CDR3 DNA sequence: TGCGCCAGCAGTGTCGACAGGGCAGCCAAAAACATTCAGTACTTC. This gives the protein CASSVDRAAKNIQYF.